One and the same sample provided the 14 T cell receptor beta chains below, sequenced in a study of identical twins. One entry per CDR3 protein, called by TCRdb with MiXCR from the 5' RACE reads. The data contain roughly 260,000 distinct CDR3 sequences, over 13% of them singletons. Sequencing input: memory (CD45RO+) T cells sorted from blood. The receptors were gathered from a young woman in good health.

This clonotype was seen ten or more times. The chain recombines TRBV10-3 with TRBJ2-7; perhaps TRBD2 as D (5 bases). The V gene's germline CDR1 is ENHRY and CDR2 SYGVKD. The V end lost 10 bases, the J end lost 6 bases, and 22 bases lay between the germline ends. The CDR3 runs to 14 residues. The CDR3 protein is CATRTGKTKVEQYF. The CDR3 nucleotides read TGTGCCACAAGGACTGGGAAGACTAAGGTCGAGCAGTACTTC.

This clonotype was counted many times. The V call is TRBV20-1, the J call TRBJ1-3; a weak D match, TRBD1 (5 bases). Per the germline V gene, CDR1 is DFQATT and CDR2 is SNEGSKA (reference sequence). The V and J ends lost 5 bases and 4 bases respectively, with 12 bases between them. The CDR3 sequence is 13 residues long. CDR3 bases: TGCAGTGCTCCCGGGACCAGAGGAAACACCATATATTTT. It specifies CSAPGTRGNTIYF.

There are a few counts of this clonotype. The gene calls are TRBV10-3 and TRBJ2-1, with TRBD2 identical over 10 bases. V dropped 10 bases and J dropped 5; count of bases not matched to a gene: 14. This CDR3 comprises 16 residues. CDR1 and CDR2 from the germline V gene are ENHRY and SYGVKD. DNA for the CDR3: TGTGCCACCCGGGTTTCAGAGCGGGGGGGAGACAATGAGCAGTTCTTC. It codes for CATRVSERGGDNEQFF.

The gene calls are TRBV12-3 or TRBV12-4 and TRBJ2-5, with D hard to call. This CDR3 contains 15 residues. V lost 2 bases and J 1 base, leaving 11 bases between the germline ends. The CDR3 sequence: CASSLFGTGQETQYF. In DNA, the CDR3 is TGTGCCAGCAGTTTATTTGGTACGGGCCAAGAGACCCAGTACTTC.

The rearrangement links TRBV20-1 to TRBJ2-5, with no clear D. V was cut by 3 bases and J by 1 base, with 6 bases left in between. Germline V gene lookup returns CDR1 DFQATT and CDR2 SNEGSKA (reference sequence). This CDR3 has 12 amino acids. CDR3 nucleotides: TGCAGTGCTAGCGGCGCCCAAGAGACCCAGTACTTC. This encodes CSASGAQETQYF.

The rearrangement uses TRBV5-5 and TRBJ2-7; maybe TRBD2 (7 bases). V was shortened by 4 bases and J by 2 bases, with 13 bases between the two germline ends. Germline assignment: CDR1 SGHKS and CDR2 YYEKEE (reference sequence). The length of the CDR3 is 14 residues. Here the CDR3 reads CASSPLGGAYEQYF. DNA for the CDR3: TGTGCCAGCAGCCCCTTAGGGGGGGCCTACGAGCAGTACTTC.

The chain recombines TRBV10-2 with TRBJ2-5; TRBD1 aligns across 10 bases. This CDR3 is built from 15 residues. Germline lookup yields CDR1 WSHSY and CDR2 SAAADI. Germline trimming cut 3 bases from V and 6 bases from J; bases unmatched to any gene: 7. The CDR3 nucleotides are TGCGCCAGCAGTGATGGGACAGGGGAAGTCAAGACCCAGTACTTC. It translates to CASSDGTGEVKTQYF.

This clonotype turned up a few times. The gene calls are TRBV10-1 and TRBJ2-1; TRBD2 matches 7 bases. V lost 3 bases, J lost 8 bases, and 13 bases stayed unmatched. There are 16 residues in the CDR3. Germline V gene sequence: CDR1 WNHNN, CDR2 SYGVQD (reference sequence). CDR3 region: CASSDPTMAGVHEQFF. The CDR3 DNA reads TGCGCCAGCAGTGACCCAACCATGGCGGGAGTGCATGAGCAGTTCTTC.

This chain joins TRBV7-6 and TRBJ1-1, with D uncertain. V was shortened by 1 base and J by 1 base, with 7 bases between the two germline ends. The CDR3 runs to 14 residues. Germline V gives CDR1 SGHVS, CDR2 FNYEAQ. The CDR3 region has the DNA TGTGCCAGCAGCTTAGGTCGCCAGAACACTGAAGCTTTCTTT. Its protein product is CASSLGRQNTEAFF.

Many counts were recorded for this clonotype. This chain links TRBV12-3 or TRBV12-4 with TRBJ1-2; D might be TRBD1 (6 bases). The CDR3 spans 12 residues. Deletions cut 6 bases from V and 5 bases from J, with 10 bases between. Here the CDR3 DNA reads TGTGCCAGCAGCTGGACAGAGTATGGCTACACCTTC. Amino acid sequence: CASSWTEYGYTF.

This clonotype appeared a few times. This sequence joins TRBV7-9 and TRBJ1-1, with D possibly TRBD1 on 5 matching bases. The CDR3 is 13 amino acids. V lost 7 bases and J 2 bases, leaving 11 bases between the germline ends. Germline V gene sequence: CDR1 SEHNR, CDR2 FQNEAQ (reference sequence). CDR3 nucleotide sequence: TGTGCCAGCAATGCGGGGCTTAACACTGAAGCTTTCTTT. Translation gives CASNAGLNTEAFF. Supplemented by reference TRBV7-9 and TRBJ1-1, the full variable domain reads DTGVSQNPRHKITKRGQNVTFRCDPISEHNRLYWYRQTLGQGPEFLTYFQNEAQLEKSRLLSDRFSAERPKGSFSTLEIQRTEQGDSAMYLCASNAGLNTEAFFGQGTRLTVV.

In its sample, this clonotype was seen a few times. This sequence joins TRBV28 and TRBJ2-3; 10 nucleotides match TRBD2. V dropped 6 bases and J dropped 6; count of bases not matched to a gene: 6. This CDR3 contains 14 residues. Germline assignment: CDR1 MDHEN and CDR2 SYDVKM. CDR3 nucleotide sequence: TGTGCCAGCAGAGTAAGCGGGGGGGCGGATACGCAGTATTTT. It specifies CASRVSGGADTQYF.

The rearrangement joins TRBV20-1 to TRBJ2-1, with a tentative D call TRBD1 (6 bases). The germline gives CDR1 DFQATT, CDR2 SNEGSKA (reference sequence). This CDR3 comprises 15 residues. The V and J ends lost 4 bases and 6 bases respectively, with 19 bases between them. CDR3 DNA sequence: TGCAGTGCTATCACCGGGACAACCTCGGGCAATGAGCAGTTCTTC. As protein: CSAITGTTSGNEQFF.

This clonotype was counted between two and nine times. The chain recombines TRBV2 with TRBJ1-2; the D is unclear. V gave up 7 bases and J gave up 8 bases, with 20 bases separating them. The length of the CDR3 is 14 residues. Germline V CDR1 and CDR2: SNHLY, FYNNEI. Here the CDR3 DNA reads TGTGCCAGCACCCAACAGAGTCGGGATTCGGGCTACACCTTC. Translation: CASTQQSRDSGYTF.